This is a list of T cell receptor beta chains from one sample in a study of control samples from healthy donors and cancer patients. Clones were sequenced by immunoSEQ multiplex PCR, and TCRdb holds only the in-frame ones, with some missing. The data contain about 70,000 clones, roughly 84% of them seen just once; the ten biggest clones take up 25% to 35%. The material sequenced was blood. Receptor source: a man over 45 in good health. The CDR3 runs from the conserved cysteine through the conserved F or W. D genes are given only for firm matches. Part of the rows lack a size; the others show once, few, many or a class for expanded clones.

d_call,j_call,clone_size,v_call,cdr3_nt,cdr3_aa
NA,TRBJ2-7,few,TRBV13,TGTGCCAGCAGCGACAGGAGGGAGCAGTACTTC,CASSDRREQYF
NA,TRBJ1-1,NA,TRBV5-4,TGTGCCAGCAGCTCAATACAGAACACTGAAGCTTTCTTT,CASSSIQNTEAFF
NA,TRBJ1-6,NA,TRBV6-4,TGTGCCAGCAGTGTAAATAATTCACCCCTCCACTTT,CASSVNNSPLHF
NA,TRBJ1-3,NA,TRBV7-7,TGTGCCAGCAGCTTGGGCTCTGGAAACACCATATATTTT,CASSLGSGNTIYF
NA,TRBJ2-7,NA,TRBV10-3,TGTGCCATCAGGGGGCCGGGTAGAGGGAGTAACAACGAGCAGTACTTC,CAIRGPGRGSNNEQYF
NA,TRBJ1-5,NA,TRBV19,TGTGCCAGTAGTACAGACGGATCCCCCAATCAGCCCCAGCATTTT,CASSTDGSPNQPQHF
TRBD1,TRBJ1-2,NA,TRBV2,TGTGCCAGCAGGGGGACAGACTATGGCTACACCTTC,CASRGTDYGYTF
TRBD2,TRBJ2-5,NA,TRBV30,TGTGCCTGGAGTCTCCTCGGGACTAGCGGGAGTAGGGAGACCCAGTACTTC,CAWSLLGTSGSRETQYF
TRBD2,TRBJ2-7,NA,TRBV5-6,TGTGCCACCAAGGGGAGCGGGAGTGTGTACGAGCAGTACTTC,CATKGSGSVYEQYF
TRBD2,TRBJ2-1,NA,TRBV7-3,TGTGCCAGCAGCTTAACGCTAGCGGGAGCCAATGAGCAGTTCTTC,CASSLTLAGANEQFF
TRBD2,TRBJ2-2,NA,TRBV6-2/TRBV6-3,TGTGCCAGCAGTCCCCCGGGAGGGTACACCGGGGAGCTGTTTTTT,CASSPPGGYTGELFF
NA,TRBJ1-2,once,TRBV5-4,TGTGCCAGCAGCTTGGGTGCGATTGACTATGGCTACACCTTC,CASSLGAIDYGYTF
TRBD1,TRBJ1-3,NA,TRBV9,TGTGCCAGCAGCGCCCCACGGGACAGGGAAGTCGGCGCTGGAAACACCATATATTTT,CASSAPRDREVGAGNTIYF
NA,TRBJ1-2,NA,TRBV30,TGTGCCGTTCTAGGGACTGGCTACACCTTC,CAVLGTGYTF
TRBD2,TRBJ2-3,once,TRBV2,TGTGCCAGCAGTGAATCTAGGACTAGCGGGAGCCCCGTAATGAGAGATACGCAGTATTTT,CASSESRTSGSPVMRDTQYF
NA,TRBJ1-2,NA,TRBV18,TGTGCCAGCTCACCACCGGCAGGGGATGGCTACACCTTC,CASSPPAGDGYTF
TRBD2,TRBJ2-1,few,TRBV4-3,TGCGCCAGCAGCCAAGATTTGGGGGAGGGCCCTCGTAGTGAGCAGTTCTTC,CASSQDLGEGPRSEQFF
NA,TRBJ1-3,NA,TRBV14,TGTGCCAGCAGCCAAGTGGCAACCTCTGGAAACACCATATATTTT,CASSQVATSGNTIYF
NA,TRBJ2-3,NA,TRBV24-1,TGTGCCACCAGTCGCCCAGGGGGCACAGATACGCAGTATTTT,CATSRPGGTDTQYF
NA,TRBJ2-2,NA,TRBV29-1,TGCAGCGGACGCGGGACTCCGAAGAACACCGGGGAGCTGTTTTTT,CSGRGTPKNTGELFF
NA,TRBJ2-7,NA,TRBV5-4,TGTGCCAGCAGCACCGCTGGGAATTTCGGGAGAGACGAGCAGTACTTC,CASSTAGNFGRDEQYF